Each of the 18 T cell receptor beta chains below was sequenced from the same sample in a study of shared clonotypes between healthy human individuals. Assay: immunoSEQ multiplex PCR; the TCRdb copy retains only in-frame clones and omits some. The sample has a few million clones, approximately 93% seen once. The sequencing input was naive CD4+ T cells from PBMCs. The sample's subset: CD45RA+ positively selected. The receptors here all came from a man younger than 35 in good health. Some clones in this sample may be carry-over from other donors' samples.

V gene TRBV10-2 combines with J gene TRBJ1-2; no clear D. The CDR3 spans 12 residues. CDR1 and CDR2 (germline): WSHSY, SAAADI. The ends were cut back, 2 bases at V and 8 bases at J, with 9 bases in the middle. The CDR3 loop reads CASSEDLGGYTF. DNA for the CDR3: TGCGCCAGCAGTGAGGACCTGGGGGGCTACACCTTC.

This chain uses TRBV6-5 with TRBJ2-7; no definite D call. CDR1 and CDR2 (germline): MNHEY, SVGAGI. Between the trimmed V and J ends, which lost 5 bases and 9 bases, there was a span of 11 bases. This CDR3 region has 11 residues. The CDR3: CASSELYGQYF. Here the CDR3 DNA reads TGTGCCAGCAGTGAATTATATGGGCAGTACTTC.

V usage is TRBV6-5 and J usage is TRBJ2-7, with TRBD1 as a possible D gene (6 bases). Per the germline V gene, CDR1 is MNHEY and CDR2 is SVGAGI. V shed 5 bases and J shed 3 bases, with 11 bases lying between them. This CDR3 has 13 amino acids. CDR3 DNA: TGTGCCAGCAGTCGAAGGGACATCTACGAGCAGTACTTC. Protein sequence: CASSRRDIYEQYF.

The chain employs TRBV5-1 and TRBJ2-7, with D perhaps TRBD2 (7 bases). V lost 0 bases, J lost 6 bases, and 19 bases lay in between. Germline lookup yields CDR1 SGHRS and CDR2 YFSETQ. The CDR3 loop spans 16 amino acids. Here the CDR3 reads CASSLAPGGRATEQYF. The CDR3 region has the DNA TGCGCCAGCAGCTTGGCTCCCGGGGGGCGAGCGACCGAGCAGTACTTC.

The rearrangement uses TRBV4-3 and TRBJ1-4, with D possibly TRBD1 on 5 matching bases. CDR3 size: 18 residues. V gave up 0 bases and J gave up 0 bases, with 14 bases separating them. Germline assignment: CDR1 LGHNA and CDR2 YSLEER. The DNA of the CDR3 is TGCGCCAGCAGCCAAGATTTAGCGGACACCTCAACTAATGAAAAACTGTTTTTT. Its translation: CASSQDLADTSTNEKLFF.

The CDR3 loop reads CASSLFVGVYNEQFF. CDR3 sequence (DNA): TGCGCCAGCAGCTTGTTTGTGGGAGTCTACAATGAGCAGTTCTTC. V gene TRBV5-1 combines with J gene TRBJ2-1; maybe TRBD2 (5 bases). The CDR3 runs to 15 residues. V lost 1 base, J lost 3 bases, and 11 bases lay in between. The germline V gene encodes CDR1 SGHRS and CDR2 YFSETQ.

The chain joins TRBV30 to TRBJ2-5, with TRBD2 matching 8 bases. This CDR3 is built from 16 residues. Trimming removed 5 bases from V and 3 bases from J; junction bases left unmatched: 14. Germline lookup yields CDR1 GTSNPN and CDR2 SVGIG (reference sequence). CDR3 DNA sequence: TGTGCCTGGCAGCGGGAGCAATCCCGAATTAAAGAGACCCAGTACTTC. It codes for CAWQREQSRIKETQYF.

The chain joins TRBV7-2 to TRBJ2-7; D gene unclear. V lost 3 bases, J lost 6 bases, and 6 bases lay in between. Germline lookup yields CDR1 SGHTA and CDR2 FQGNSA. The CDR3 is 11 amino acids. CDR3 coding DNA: TGTGCCAGCAGCTTCCCTGCCGAGCAGTACTTC. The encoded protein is CASSFPAEQYF.

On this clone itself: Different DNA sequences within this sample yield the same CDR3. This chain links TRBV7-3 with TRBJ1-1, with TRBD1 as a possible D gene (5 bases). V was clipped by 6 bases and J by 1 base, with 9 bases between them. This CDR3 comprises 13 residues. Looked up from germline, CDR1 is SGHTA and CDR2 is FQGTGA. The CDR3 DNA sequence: TGTGCCAGCAGTTTGAGGGGGAACACTGAAGCTTTCTTT. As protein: CASSLRGNTEAFF.

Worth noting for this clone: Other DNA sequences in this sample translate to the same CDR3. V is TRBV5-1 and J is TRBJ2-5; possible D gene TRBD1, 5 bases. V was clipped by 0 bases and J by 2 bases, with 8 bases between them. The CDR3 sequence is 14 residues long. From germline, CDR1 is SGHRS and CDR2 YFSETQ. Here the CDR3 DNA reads TGCGCCAGCAGCTTGGGACAGCCACAAGAGACCCAGTACTTC. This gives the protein CASSLGQPQETQYF.

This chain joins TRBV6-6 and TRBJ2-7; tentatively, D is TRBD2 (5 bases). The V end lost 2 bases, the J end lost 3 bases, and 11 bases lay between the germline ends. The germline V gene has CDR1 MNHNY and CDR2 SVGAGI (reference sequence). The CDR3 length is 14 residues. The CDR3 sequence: CASSYAGLGYEQYF. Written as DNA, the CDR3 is TGTGCCAGCAGTTACGCAGGACTCGGCTACGAGCAGTACTTC.

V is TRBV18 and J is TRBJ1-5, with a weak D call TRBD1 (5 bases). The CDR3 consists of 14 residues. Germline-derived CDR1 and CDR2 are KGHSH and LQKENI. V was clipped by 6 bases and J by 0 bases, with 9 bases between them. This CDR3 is CASSRGDSNQPQHF. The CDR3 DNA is TGTGCCAGCTCGCGAGGGGATAGCAATCAGCCCCAGCATTTT.

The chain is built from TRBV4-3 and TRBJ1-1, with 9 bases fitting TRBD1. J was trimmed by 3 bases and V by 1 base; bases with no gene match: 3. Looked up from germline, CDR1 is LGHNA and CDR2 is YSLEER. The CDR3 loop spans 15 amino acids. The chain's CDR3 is CASSQADRGDTEAFF. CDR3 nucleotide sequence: TGCGCCAGCAGCCAAGCCGACAGGGGGGACACTGAAGCTTTCTTT.

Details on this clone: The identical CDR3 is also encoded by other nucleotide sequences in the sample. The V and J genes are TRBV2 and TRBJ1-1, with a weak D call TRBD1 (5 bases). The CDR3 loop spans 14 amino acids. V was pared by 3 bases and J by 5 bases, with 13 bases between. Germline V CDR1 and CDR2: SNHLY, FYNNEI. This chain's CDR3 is CASSEAGGGTEAFF. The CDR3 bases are TGTGCCAGCAGTGAGGCGGGGGGAGGGACTGAAGCTTTCTTT.

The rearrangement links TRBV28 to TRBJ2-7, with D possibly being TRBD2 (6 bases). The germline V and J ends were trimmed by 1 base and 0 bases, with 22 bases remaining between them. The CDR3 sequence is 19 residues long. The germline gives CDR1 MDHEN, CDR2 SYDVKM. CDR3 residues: CASSLSVPRRGAGSYEQYF. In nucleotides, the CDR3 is TGTGCCAGCAGTTTATCTGTCCCACGGCGGGGAGCAGGCTCCTACGAGCAGTACTTC. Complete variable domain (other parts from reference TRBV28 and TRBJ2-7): DVKVTQSSRYLVKRTGEKVFLECVQDMDHENMFWYRQDPGLGLRLIYFSYDVKMKEKGDIPEGYSVSREKKERFSLILESASTNQTSMYLCASSLSVPRRGAGSYEQYFGPGTRLTVT.

Here the CDR3 reads CASSPGGRGTTYEQYF. In DNA, the CDR3 is TGTGCCAGCAGCCCAGGGGGGCGCGGGACCACCTACGAGCAGTACTTC. This chain connects TRBV28 to TRBJ2-7; a possible D gene is TRBD1 (7 bases). The V end was cut by 6 bases, the J end by 2 bases, with 20 bases between. This CDR3 has 16 amino acids. In germline, CDR1 is MDHEN, CDR2 SYDVKM.

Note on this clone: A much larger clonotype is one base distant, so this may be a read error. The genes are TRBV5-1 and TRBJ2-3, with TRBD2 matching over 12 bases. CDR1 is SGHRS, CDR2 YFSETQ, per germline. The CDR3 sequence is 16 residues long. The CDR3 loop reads CASRLGTSGSTDTQYF. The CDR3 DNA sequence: TGCGCCAGCAGGTTGGGGACTAGCGGGAGCACAGATACGCAGTATTTT. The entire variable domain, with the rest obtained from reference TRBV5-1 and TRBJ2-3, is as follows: KAGVTQTPRYLIKTRGQQVTLSCSPISGHRSVSWYQQTPGQGLQFLFEYFSETQRNKGNFPGRFSGRQFSNSRSEMNVSTLELGDSALYLCASRLGTSGSTDTQYFGPGTRLTVL.

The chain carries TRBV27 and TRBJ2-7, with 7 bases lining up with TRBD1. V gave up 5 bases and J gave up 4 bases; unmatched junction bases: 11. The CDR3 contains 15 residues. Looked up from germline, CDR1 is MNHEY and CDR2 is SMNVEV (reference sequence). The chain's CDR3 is CASSATYRGEYEQYF. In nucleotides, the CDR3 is TGTGCCAGCAGTGCGACATACAGGGGAGAATACGAGCAGTACTTC.